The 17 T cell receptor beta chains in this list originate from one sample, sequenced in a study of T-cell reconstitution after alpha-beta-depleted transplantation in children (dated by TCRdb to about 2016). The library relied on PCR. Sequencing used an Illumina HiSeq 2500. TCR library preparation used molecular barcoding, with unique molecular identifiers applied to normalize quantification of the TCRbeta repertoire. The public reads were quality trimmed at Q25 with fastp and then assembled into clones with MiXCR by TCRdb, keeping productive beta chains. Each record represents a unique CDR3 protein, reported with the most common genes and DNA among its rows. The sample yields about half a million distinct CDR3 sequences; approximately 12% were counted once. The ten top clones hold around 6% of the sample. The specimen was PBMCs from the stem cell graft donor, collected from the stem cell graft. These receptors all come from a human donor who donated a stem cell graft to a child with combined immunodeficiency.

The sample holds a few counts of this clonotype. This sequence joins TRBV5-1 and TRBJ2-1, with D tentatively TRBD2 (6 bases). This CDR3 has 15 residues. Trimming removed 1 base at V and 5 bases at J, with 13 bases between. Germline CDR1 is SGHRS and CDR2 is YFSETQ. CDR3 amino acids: CASSLWGESNNEQFF. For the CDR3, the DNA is TGCGCCAGCAGCTTGTGGGGGGAGTCGAACAATGAGCAGTTCTTC.

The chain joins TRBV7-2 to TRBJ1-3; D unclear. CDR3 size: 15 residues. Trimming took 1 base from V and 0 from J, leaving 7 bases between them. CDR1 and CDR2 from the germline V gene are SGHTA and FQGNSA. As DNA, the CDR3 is TGTGCCAGCAGCTTAGACGTCGGCTCTGGAAACACCATATATTTT. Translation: CASSLDVGSGNTIYF.

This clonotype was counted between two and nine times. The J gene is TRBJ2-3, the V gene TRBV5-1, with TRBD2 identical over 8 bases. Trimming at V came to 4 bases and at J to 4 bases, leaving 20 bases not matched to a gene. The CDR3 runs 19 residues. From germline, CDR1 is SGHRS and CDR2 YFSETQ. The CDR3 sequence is CASSLLALLGGGRADTQYF. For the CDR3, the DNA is TGCGCCAGCAGCCTACTAGCCCTCCTCGGGGGGGGCCGGGCAGATACGCAGTATTTT.

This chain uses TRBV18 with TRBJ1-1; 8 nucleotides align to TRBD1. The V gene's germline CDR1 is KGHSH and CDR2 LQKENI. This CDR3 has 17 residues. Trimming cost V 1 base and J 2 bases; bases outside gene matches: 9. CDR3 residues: CASSPRQGAPGNTEAFF. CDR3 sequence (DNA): TGTGCCAGCTCACCACGTCAGGGGGCTCCGGGAAACACTGAAGCTTTCTTT. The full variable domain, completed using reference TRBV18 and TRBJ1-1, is NAGVMQNPRHLVRRRGQEARLRCSPMKGHSHVYWYRQLPEEGLKFMVYLQKENIIDESGMPKERFSAEFPKEGPSILRIQQVVRGDSAAYFCASSPRQGAPGNTEAFFGQGTRLTVV.

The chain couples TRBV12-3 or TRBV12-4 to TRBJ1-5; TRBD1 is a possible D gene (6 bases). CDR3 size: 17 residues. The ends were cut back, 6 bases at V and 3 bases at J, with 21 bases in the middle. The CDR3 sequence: CASSPLLAGALNQPQHF. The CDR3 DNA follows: TGTGCCAGCAGCCCCTTACTGGCAGGGGCCCTCAATCAGCCCCAGCATTTT.

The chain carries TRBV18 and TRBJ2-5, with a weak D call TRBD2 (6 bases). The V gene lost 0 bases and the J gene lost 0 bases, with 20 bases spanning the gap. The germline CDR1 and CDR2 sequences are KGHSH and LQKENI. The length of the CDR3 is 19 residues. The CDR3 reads CASSPPGVIAGRNQETQYF. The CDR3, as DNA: TGTGCCAGCTCACCACCGGGCGTAATCGCGGGGAGGAACCAAGAGACCCAGTACTTC.

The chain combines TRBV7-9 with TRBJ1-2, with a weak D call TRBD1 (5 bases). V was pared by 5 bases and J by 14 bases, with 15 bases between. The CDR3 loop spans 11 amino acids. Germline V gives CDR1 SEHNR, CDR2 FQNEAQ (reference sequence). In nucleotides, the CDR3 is TGTGCCAGCAGCCCCCTCGCCGGGGGGACCTTC. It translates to CASSPLAGGTF. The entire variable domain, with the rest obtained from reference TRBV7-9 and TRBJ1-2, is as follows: DTGVSQNPRHKITKRGQNVTFRCDPISEHNRLYWYRQTLGQGPEFLTYFQNEAQLEKSRLLSDRFSAERPKGSFSTLEIQRTEQGDSAMYLCASSPLAGGTFGSGTRLTVV.

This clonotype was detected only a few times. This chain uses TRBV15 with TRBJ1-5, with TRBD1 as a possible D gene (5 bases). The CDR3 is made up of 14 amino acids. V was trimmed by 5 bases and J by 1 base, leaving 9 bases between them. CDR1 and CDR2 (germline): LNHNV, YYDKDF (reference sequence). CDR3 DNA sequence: TGTGCCACCAGCGAGTACAGGAGCAATCAGCCCCAGCATTTT. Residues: CATSEYRSNQPQHF.

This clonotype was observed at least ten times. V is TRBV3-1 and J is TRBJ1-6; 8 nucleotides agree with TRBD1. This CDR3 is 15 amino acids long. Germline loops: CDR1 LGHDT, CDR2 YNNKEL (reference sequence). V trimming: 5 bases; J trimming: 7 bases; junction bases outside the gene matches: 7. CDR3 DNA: TGTGCCAGCAGCATACGGACAGGGTACAATTCACCCCTCCACTTT. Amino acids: CASSIRTGYNSPLHF.

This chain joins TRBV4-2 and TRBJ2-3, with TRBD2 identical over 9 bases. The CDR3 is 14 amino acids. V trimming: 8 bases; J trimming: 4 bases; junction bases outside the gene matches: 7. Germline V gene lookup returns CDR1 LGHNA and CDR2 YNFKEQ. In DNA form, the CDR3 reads TGTGCCAGCGGCCCGGCGGGAGGGCCAGATACGCAGTATTTT. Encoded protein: CASGPAGGPDTQYF.

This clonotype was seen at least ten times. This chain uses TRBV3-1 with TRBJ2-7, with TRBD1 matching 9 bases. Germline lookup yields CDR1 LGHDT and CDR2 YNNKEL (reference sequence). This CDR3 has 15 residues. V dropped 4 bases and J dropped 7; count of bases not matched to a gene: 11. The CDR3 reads CASSPHGTGPLEQYF. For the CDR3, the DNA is TGTGCCAGCAGCCCACACGGGACAGGGCCCCTGGAGCAGTACTTC.

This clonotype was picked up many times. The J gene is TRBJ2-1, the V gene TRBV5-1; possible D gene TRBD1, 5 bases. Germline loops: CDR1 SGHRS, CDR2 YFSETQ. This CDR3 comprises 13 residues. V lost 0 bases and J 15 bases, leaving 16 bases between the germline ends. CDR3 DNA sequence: TGCGCCAGCAGCTTGGGAACCCAGGGTGAATGGTTCTTC. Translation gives CASSLGTQGEWFF.

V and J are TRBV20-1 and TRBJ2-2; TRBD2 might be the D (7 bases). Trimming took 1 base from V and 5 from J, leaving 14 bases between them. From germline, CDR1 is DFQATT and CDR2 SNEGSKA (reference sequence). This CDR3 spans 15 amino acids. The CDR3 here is CSARGQRGGTGELFF. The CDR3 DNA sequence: TGCAGTGCTAGAGGGCAGAGGGGGGGAACCGGGGAGCTGTTTTTT.

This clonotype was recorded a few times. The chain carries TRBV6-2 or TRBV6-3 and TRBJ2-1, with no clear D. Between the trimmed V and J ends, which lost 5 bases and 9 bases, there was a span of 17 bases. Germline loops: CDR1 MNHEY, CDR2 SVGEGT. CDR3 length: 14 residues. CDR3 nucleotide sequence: TGTGCCAGCAGTATTGGTGTCAGTTTAAGTGAGCAGTTCTTC. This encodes CASSIGVSLSEQFF.

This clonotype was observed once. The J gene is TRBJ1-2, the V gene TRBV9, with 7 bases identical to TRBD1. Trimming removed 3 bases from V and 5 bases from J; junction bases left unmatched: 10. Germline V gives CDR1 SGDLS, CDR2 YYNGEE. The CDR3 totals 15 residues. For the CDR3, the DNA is TGTGCCAGCAGCGCCGCCGGGACAGCCATTTATGGCTACACCTTC. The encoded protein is CASSAAGTAIYGYTF.

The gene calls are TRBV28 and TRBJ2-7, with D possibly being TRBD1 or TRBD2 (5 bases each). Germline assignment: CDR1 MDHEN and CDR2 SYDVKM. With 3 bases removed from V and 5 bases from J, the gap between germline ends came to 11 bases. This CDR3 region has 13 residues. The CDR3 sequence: CASSFRERDEQYF. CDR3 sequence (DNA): TGTGCCAGCAGTTTCAGGGAGCGCGACGAGCAGTACTTC.

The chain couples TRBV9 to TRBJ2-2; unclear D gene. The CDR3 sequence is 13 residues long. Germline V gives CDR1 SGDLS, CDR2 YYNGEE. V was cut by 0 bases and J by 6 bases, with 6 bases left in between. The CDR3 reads CASSVAVAGELFF. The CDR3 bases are TGTGCCAGCAGCGTAGCGGTGGCCGGGGAGCTGTTTTTT.